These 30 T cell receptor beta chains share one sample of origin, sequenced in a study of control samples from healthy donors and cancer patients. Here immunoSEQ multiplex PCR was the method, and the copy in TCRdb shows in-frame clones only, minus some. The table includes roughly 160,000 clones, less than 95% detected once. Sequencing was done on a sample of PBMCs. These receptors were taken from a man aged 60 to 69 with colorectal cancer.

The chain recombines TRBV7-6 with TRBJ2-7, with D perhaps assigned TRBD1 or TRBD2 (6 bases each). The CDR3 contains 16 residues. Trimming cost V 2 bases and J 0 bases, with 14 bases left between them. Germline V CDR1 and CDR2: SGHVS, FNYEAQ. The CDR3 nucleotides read TGTGCCAGCAGCTTAAGGGGGGACGTTAGCTCCTACGAGCAGTACTTC. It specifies CASSLRGDVSSYEQYF.

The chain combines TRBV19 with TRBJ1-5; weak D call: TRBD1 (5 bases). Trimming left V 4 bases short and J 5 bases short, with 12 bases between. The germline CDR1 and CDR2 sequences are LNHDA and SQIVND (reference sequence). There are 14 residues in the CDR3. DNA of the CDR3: TGTGCCAGTAGTAATGCAGGGTTAGATCAGCCCCAGCATTTT. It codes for CASSNAGLDQPQHF.

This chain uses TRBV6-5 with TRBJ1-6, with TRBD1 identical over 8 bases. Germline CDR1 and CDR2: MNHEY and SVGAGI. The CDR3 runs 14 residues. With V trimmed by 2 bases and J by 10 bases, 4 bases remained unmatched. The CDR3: CASSYGQGYSPLHF. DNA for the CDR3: TGTGCCAGCAGTTACGGACAGGGTTACTCACCCCTCCACTTT.

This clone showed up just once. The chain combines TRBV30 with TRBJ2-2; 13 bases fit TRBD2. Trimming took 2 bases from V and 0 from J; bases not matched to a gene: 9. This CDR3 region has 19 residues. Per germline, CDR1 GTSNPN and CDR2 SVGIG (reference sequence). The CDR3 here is CAWSPLRGTSGANTGELFF. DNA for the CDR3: TGTGCCTGGAGTCCCCTTAGAGGGACTAGCGGGGCGAACACCGGGGAGCTGTTTTTT. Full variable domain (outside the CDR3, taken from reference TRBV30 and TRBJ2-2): SQTIHQWPATLVQPVGSPLSLECTVEGTSNPNLYWYRQAAGRGLQLLFYSVGIGQISSEVPQNLSASRPQDRQFILSSKKLLLSDSGFYLCAWSPLRGTSGANTGELFFGEGSRLTVL.

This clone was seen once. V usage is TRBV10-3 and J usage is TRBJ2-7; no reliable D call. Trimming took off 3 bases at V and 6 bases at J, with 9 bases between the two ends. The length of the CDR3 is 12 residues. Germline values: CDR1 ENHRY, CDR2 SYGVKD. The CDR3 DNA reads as TGTGCCATCAGTGATGCCTCGCTCGAGCAGTACTTC. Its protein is CAISDASLEQYF.

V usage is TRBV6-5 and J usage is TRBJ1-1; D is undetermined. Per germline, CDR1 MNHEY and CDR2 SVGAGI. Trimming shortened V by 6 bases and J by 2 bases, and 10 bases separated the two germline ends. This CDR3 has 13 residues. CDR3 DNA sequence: TGTGCCAGCAGCTTCCGAATAAACACTGAAGCTTTCTTT. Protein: CASSFRINTEAFF.

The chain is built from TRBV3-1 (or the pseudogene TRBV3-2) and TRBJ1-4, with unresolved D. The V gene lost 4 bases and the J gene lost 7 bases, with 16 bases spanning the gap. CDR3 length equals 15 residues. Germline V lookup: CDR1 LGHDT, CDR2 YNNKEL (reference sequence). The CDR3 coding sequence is TGTGCCAGCAGCCCCAGTACGGGGTTGAGTGAAAAACTGTTTTTT. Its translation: CASSPSTGLSEKLFF.

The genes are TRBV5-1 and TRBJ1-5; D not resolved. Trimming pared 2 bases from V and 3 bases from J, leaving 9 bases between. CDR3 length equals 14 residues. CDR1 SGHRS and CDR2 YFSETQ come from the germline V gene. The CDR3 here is CASSFNGDNQPQHF. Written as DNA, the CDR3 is TGCGCCAGCAGCTTTAACGGAGACAATCAGCCCCAGCATTTT.

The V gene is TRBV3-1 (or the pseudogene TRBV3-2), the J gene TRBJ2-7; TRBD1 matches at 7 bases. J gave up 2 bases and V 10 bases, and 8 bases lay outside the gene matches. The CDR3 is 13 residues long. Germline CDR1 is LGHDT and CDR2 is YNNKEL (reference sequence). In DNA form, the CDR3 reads TGTGCCACCCGACAGGGACCAGCCTACGAGCAGTACTTC. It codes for CATRQGPAYEQYF.

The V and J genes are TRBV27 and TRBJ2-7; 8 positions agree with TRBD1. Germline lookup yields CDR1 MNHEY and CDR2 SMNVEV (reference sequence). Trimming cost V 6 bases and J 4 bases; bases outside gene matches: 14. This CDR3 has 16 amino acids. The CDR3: CASSSPGTGTGYEQYF. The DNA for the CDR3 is TGTGCCAGCAGCTCACCGGGGACCGGGACAGGTTACGAGCAGTACTTC.

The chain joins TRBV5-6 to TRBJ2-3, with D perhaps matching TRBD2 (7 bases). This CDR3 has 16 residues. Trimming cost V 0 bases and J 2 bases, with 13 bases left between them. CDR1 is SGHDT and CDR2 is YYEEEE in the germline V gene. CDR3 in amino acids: CASSLDSGGYTDTQYF. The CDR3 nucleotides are TGTGCCAGCAGCTTGGATTCGGGGGGCTACACAGATACGCAGTATTTT.

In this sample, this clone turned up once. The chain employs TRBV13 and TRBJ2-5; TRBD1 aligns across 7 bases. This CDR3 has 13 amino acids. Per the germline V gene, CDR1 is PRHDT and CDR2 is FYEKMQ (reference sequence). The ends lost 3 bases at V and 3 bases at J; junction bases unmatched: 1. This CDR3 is CASSFGQEETQYF. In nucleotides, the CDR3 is TGTGCCAGCAGCTTCGGACAGGAAGAGACCCAGTACTTC.

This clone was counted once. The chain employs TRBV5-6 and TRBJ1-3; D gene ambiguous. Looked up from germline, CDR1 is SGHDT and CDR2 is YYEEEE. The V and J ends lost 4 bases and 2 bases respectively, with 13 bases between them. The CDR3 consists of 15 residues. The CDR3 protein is CASSPTLPAGNTIYF. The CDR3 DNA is TGTGCCAGCAGCCCGACGCTACCCGCTGGAAACACCATATATTTT.

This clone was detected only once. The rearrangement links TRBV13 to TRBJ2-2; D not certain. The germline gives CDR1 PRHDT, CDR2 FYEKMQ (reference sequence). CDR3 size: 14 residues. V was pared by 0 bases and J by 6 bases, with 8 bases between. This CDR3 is CASSLGTPPGELFF. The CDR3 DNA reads TGTGCCAGCAGCTTAGGGACCCCCCCCGGGGAGCTGTTTTTT.

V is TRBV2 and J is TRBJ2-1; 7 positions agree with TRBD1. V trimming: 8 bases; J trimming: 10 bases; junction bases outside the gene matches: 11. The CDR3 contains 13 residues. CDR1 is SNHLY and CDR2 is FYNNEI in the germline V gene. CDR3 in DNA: TGTGCCAGCGGCAGACAGGGACCGGGGGAGCAGTTCTTC. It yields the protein CASGRQGPGEQFF.

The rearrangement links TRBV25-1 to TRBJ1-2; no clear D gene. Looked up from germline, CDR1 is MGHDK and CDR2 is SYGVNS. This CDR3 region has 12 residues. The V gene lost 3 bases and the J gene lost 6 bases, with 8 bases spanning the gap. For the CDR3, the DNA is TGTGCCAGCAGTGACAGGCTGGATGGCTACACCTTC. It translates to CASSDRLDGYTF.

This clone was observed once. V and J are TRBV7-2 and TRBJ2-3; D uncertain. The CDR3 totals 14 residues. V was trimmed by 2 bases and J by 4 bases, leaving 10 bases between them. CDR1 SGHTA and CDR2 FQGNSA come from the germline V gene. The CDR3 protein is CASSLRVSPDTQYF. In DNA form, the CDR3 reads TGTGCCAGCAGCTTAAGGGTTTCTCCAGATACGCAGTATTTT.

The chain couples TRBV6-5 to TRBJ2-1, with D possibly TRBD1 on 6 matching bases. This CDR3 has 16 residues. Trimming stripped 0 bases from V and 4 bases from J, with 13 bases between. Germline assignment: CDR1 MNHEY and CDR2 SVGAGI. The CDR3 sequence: CASSYSIGQLYNEQFF. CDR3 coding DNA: TGTGCCAGCAGTTACTCGATAGGACAGCTATACAATGAGCAGTTCTTC.

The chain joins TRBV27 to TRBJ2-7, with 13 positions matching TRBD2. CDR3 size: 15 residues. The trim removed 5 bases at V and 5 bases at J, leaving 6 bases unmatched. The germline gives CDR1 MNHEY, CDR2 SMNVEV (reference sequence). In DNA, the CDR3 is TGTGCCAGCAGTGCCGGACTAGCGGGGGCCCACGAGCAGTACTTC. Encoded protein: CASSAGLAGAHEQYF.

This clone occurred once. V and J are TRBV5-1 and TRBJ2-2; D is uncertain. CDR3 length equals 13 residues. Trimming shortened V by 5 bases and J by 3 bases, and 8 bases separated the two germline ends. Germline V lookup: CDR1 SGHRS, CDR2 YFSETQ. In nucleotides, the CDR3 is TGCGCCAGCAGGGGCGGTTACACCGGGGAGCTGTTTTTT. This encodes CASRGGYTGELFF.

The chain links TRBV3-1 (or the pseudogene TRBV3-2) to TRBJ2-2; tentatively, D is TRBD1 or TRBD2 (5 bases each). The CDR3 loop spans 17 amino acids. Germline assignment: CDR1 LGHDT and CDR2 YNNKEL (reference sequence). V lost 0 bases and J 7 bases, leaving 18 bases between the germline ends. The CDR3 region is CASSQDLQVGVGGELFF. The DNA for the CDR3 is TGTGCCAGCAGCCAAGATCTACAGGTCGGGGTGGGCGGGGAGCTGTTTTTT.

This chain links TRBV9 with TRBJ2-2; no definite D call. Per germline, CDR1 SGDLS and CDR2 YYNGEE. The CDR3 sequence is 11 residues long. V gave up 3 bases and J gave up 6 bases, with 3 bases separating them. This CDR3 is CASSDSGELFF. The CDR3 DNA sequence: TGTGCCAGCAGCGACTCCGGGGAGCTGTTTTTT.

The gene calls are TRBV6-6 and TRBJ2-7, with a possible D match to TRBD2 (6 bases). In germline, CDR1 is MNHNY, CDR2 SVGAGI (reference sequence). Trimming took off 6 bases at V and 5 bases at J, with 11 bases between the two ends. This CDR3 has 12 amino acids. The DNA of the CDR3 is TGTGCCAGCAGCGAGAGACTAGACGAGCAGTACTTC. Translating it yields CASSERLDEQYF.

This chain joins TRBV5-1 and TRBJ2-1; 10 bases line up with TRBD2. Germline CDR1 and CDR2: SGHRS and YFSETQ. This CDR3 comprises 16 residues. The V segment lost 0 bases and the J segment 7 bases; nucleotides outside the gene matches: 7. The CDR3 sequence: CASSLGSGGARNEQFF. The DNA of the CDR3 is TGCGCCAGCAGCTTGGGAAGCGGGGGGGCACGGAATGAGCAGTTCTTC.

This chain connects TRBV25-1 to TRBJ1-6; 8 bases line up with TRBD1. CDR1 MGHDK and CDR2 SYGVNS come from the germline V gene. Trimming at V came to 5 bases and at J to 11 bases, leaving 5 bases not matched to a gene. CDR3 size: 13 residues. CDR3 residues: CASSRTGSAPLHF. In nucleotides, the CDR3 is TGTGCCAGCAGTAGGACAGGGTCGGCACCCCTCCACTTT. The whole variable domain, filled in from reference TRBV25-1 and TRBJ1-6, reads EADIYQTPRYLVIGTGKKITLECSQTMGHDKMYWYQQDPGMELHLIHYSYGVNSTEKGDLSSESTVSRIRTEHFPLTLESARPSHTSQYLCASSRTGSAPLHFGNGTRLTVT.

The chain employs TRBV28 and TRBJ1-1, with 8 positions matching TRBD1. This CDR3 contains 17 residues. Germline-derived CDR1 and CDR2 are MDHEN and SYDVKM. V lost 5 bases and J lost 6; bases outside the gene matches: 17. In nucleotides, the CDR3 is TGTGCCAGCAGTGGAGGGGGTCAGGGGGCTAAGAAGGCTGAAGCTTTCTTT. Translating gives CASSGGGQGAKKAEAFF.

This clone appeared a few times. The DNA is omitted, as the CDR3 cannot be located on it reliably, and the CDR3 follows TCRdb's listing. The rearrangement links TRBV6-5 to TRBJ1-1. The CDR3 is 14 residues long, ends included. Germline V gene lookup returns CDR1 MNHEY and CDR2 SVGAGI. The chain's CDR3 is CASSSSWRVGEAFF.

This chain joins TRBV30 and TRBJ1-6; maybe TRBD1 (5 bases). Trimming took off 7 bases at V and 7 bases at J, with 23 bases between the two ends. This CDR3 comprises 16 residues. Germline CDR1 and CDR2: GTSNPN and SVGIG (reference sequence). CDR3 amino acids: CALRAGLRAPNSPLHF. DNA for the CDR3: TGTGCCTTGCGGGCGGGGCTTCGAGCCCCGAATTCACCCCTCCACTTT.

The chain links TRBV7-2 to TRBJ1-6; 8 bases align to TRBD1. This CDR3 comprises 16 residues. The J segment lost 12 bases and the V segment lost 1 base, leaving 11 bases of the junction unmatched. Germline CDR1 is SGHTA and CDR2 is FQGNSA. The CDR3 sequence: CASSLGGTGRGRPLHF. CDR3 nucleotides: TGTGCCAGCAGCTTAGGGGGGACAGGCCGGGGGAGACCCCTCCACTTT.

The CDR3 nucleotides are TGCAGCGTTGCTGGGGATAAGGGCAATCAGCCCCAGCATTTT. Encoded protein: CSVAGDKGNQPQHF. J is TRBJ1-5 and V is TRBV29-1; D gene unclear. With 4 bases removed from V and 2 bases from J, the gap between germline ends came to 12 bases. Germline CDR1 is SQVTM and CDR2 is ANQGSEA. The CDR3 is 14 residues long.